This TCR beta chain was sequenced during a study of CD8 T cells in ankylosing spondylitis. General study results and limits: Enrichment of disease-linked clones was reportedly significant in matched ankylosing spondylitis synovial fluid. Past research had described some motif variants in reactive arthritis synovial fluid and blood.

Quantitative 5'-RACE with molecular barcodes produced the TCR beta libraries. TCRdb fed the 5' RACE reads into MiXCR, producing one record per CDR3 protein. The repertoire has under 200,000 distinct CDR3 sequences, roughly 12% of them found once; the top ten carry around 29%. Regarding this clonotype: Its antigen remains unknown.

The CDR3 is 12 amino acids. CDR1 and CDR2 (germline): LGHDT, YNNKEL (reference sequence). V was cut by 0 bases and J by 4 bases, with 2 bases left in between. This TCR derives from a male donor with ankylosing spondylitis or in good health (not recorded which). The specimen sequenced was blood, either unsorted or a sorted T cell fraction (not recorded which). The rearrangement links TRBV3-1 to TRBJ2-3; no definite D call. CDR3 sequence: CASSQDSDTQYF. The DNA for the CDR3 is TGTGCCAGCAGCCAAGACTCAGATACGCAGTATTTT.